This passage covers 15 T cell receptor beta chains from one sample sequenced in a study of blood T cell repertoires in COVID-19. Sequencing used immunoSEQ multiplex PCR; TCRdb keeps in-frame clones, though not all of them. The sample records about 130,000 clones, about 85% being singletons. The sample consisted of peripheral blood. These receptors came from a human donor in a cohort sampled during active COVID-19.

The gene calls are TRBV27 and TRBJ1-6, with 12 bases that match TRBD1. The CDR3 has 16 residues. Germline CDR1 reads MNHEY; CDR2 reads SMNVEV (reference sequence). V gave up 0 bases and J gave up 9 bases; unmatched junction bases: 3. Here the CDR3 DNA reads TGTGCCAGCAGTTTATCCTGGGACAGGGGGCTTTCACCCCTCCACTTT. Its translation is CASSLSWDRGLSPLHF.

The chain has TRBV24-1 and TRBJ2-5; TRBD2 matches at 13 bases. The V and J ends lost 0 bases and 11 bases, in that order; junction bases with no gene match: 11. The germline V gene encodes CDR1 KGHDR and CDR2 SFDVKD. The CDR3 is made up of 17 amino acids. DNA for the CDR3: TGTGCCACCAGTGATTTGCCCCCGGGACTAGCGGGGTCAGTTCAGTACTTC. This translates into CATSDLPPGLAGSVQYF.

V gene TRBV12-3 or TRBV12-4 combines with J gene TRBJ1-2; tentative D call: TRBD1 (6 bases). V lost 1 base and J lost 8, with 11 bases in between. The length of the CDR3 is 13 residues. CDR3 bases: TGTGCCAGCAGTTTAGGGGGGCTGGGCGGCTACACCTTC. Translation gives CASSLGGLGGYTF.

The chain links TRBV5-4 to TRBJ2-1; 13 nucleotides match TRBD2. The CDR3 has 15 residues. From germline, CDR1 is SGHNT and CDR2 YYREEE (reference sequence). Unmatched junction bases numbered 6, after V lost 4 bases and J lost 8 bases. The DNA of the CDR3 is TGTGCCAGCAGCGCAGGACTAGCGGGAGATTATGAGCAGTTCTTC. Protein product: CASSAGLAGDYEQFF. Filled out from reference TRBV5-4 and TRBJ2-1, the complete variable domain reads ETGVTQSPTHLIKTRGQQVTLRCSSQSGHNTVSWYQQALGQGPQFIFQYYREEENGRGNFPPRFSGLQFPNYSSELNVNALELDDSALYLCASSAGLAGDYEQFFGPGTRLTVL.

The J gene is TRBJ2-7, the V gene TRBV5-6; TRBD1 aligns across 7 bases. The CDR3 contains 13 residues. The V and J ends lost 4 bases and 1 base, in that order; junction bases with no gene match: 2. From germline, CDR1 is SGHDT and CDR2 YYEEEE. In DNA form, the CDR3 reads TGTGCCAGCAGCCTGGACAGGTCCTACGAGCAGTACTTC. It translates to CASSLDRSYEQYF. Drawing the rest from reference TRBV5-6 and TRBJ2-7, the complete variable domain is DAGVTQSPTHLIKTRGQQVTLRCSPKSGHDTVSWYQQALGQGPQFIFQYYEEEERQRGNFPDRFSGHQFPNYSSELNVNALLLGDSALYLCASSLDRSYEQYFGPGTRLTVT.

A single count supports this clone. This chain links TRBV5-1 with TRBJ2-3; the match to TRBD2 covers 9 bases. This CDR3 has 16 amino acids. V gave up 4 bases and J gave up 0 bases; unmatched junction bases: 6. CDR1 SGHRS and CDR2 YFSETQ come from the germline V gene. Here the CDR3 reads CASSPGLAMSTDTQYF. As DNA, the CDR3 is TGCGCCAGCAGCCCAGGACTAGCGATGAGCACAGATACGCAGTATTTT.

The chain uses TRBV27 and TRBJ1-6; possibly TRBD1 for D (5 bases). Germline CDR1 is MNHEY and CDR2 is SMNVEV (reference sequence). V lost 6 bases and J lost 4, with 16 bases in between. This CDR3 region has 16 residues. CDR3 DNA: TGTGCCAGCAGCCAAATCAGGGAGGGGTATAATTCACCCCTCCACTTT. Translating gives CASSQIREGYNSPLHF.

This chain joins TRBV27 and TRBJ1-6; D is uncertain. The ends were cut back, 3 bases at V and 6 bases at J, with 15 bases in the middle. The CDR3 loop spans 16 amino acids. Germline V gene data show CDR1 as MNHEY and CDR2 as SMNVEV (reference sequence). In DNA form, the CDR3 reads TGTGCCAGCAGTTTGGAGTTTCCGGTTCCTAATTCACCCCTCCACTTT. It encodes CASSLEFPVPNSPLHF.

Only a few counts were recorded for this clone. The rearrangement links TRBV9 to TRBJ2-6; the match to TRBD1 covers 8 bases. Per germline, CDR1 SGDLS and CDR2 YYNGEE. The CDR3 has 15 amino acids. V lost 4 bases and J lost 4; bases outside the gene matches: 4. CDR3 nucleotide sequence: TGTGCCAGCAGCCCACAGGGGGTCGGGGCCAACGTCCTGACTTTC. Protein product: CASSPQGVGANVLTF.

This sequence joins TRBV7-9 and TRBJ1-1, with unresolved D. The length of the CDR3 is 14 residues. Germline CDR1 is SEHNR and CDR2 is FQNEAQ (reference sequence). V lost 5 bases, J lost 3 bases, and 13 bases lay in between. CDR3 loop: CASSTWRLDTEAFF. In DNA, the CDR3 is TGTGCCAGCAGCACCTGGAGGTTGGACACTGAAGCTTTCTTT.

Only a few counts were recorded for this clone. The gene calls are TRBV5-1 and TRBJ1-4; D is perhaps TRBD1 (5 bases). The V gene lost 0 bases and the J gene lost 10 bases, with 16 bases spanning the gap. This CDR3 has 15 residues. Germline V lookup: CDR1 SGHRS, CDR2 YFSETQ. In nucleotides, the CDR3 is TGCGCCAGCAGCTTGGACACAGGATCATTAGGAAAACTGTTTTTT. As protein: CASSLDTGSLGKLFF. The variable domain in full, completed from reference TRBV5-1 and TRBJ1-4, reads KAGVTQTPRYLIKTRGQQVTLSCSPISGHRSVSWYQQTPGQGLQFLFEYFSETQRNKGNFPGRFSGRQFSNSRSEMNVSTLELGDSALYLCASSLDTGSLGKLFFGSGTQLSVL.

The chain joins TRBV23-1 to TRBJ1-4; D may be TRBD1 (5 bases). TRBV23-1 is an ORF for which the function is uncertain. The CDR3 length is 15 residues. Deletions cut 3 bases from V and 3 bases from J, with 11 bases between. The CDR3 nucleotides are TGCGCCAGCAGTCAGCGTACAGGACCTAATGAAAAACTGTTTTTT. Residues: CASSQRTGPNEKLFF.

The chain links TRBV7-9 to TRBJ2-3, with TRBD2 matching 13 bases. This CDR3 spans 17 amino acids. The germline V gene encodes CDR1 SEHNR and CDR2 FQNEAQ (reference sequence). V lost 5 bases, J lost 3 bases, and 8 bases stayed unmatched. The CDR3 sequence: CASSAPGLAGPTDTQYF. The CDR3 DNA follows: TGTGCCAGCAGCGCGCCGGGACTAGCGGGGCCGACAGATACGCAGTATTTT.

CDR3 nucleotides: TGTGCCAGCAGCTCGGCGCAGGGTCAGTACCAAGAGACCCAGTACTTC. Translated: CASSSAQGQYQETQYF. This sequence joins TRBV9 and TRBJ2-5; tentative D call: TRBD1 (5 bases). Trimming shortened V by 4 bases and J by 0 bases, and 16 bases separated the two germline ends. Germline V gives CDR1 SGDLS, CDR2 YYNGEE. The CDR3 runs to 16 residues.

This rearrangement joins TRBV5-1 to TRBJ2-1, with D possibly matching TRBD2 (5 bases). The V gene's germline CDR1 is SGHRS and CDR2 YFSETQ. Trimming took 2 bases from V and 4 from J, leaving 10 bases between them. The CDR3 covers 14 residues. The CDR3 bases are TGCGCCAGCAGCTTAACGGGAATTTACAATGAGCAGTTCTTC. It codes for CASSLTGIYNEQFF.